This is a list of T cell receptor beta chains from one sample in a study of beta chain features in type 1 diabetes. Sequencing used immunoSEQ multiplex PCR; TCRdb keeps in-frame clones, though not all of them. Of over 700,000 clones in the sample, around a sixth were seen once. Input material: naive CD4+ T cells from blood. These receptors all come from a woman under 30 in good health. The CDR3 runs from the conserved cysteine through the conserved F or W. Fields, in order: J gene, D gene, V gene, clone size, CDR3 DNA, CDR3 protein. A D gene is named only where the DNA matches it firmly. Some rows have no size entry. The others give once, few or many, or a class for an expanded clone.

TRBJ2-1 TRBD2 TRBV7-9 . TGTGCCAGCAGCCCAACTAGCGACAATGAGCAGTTCTTC CASSPTSDNEQFF
TRBJ2-6 . TRBV6-1 few TGTGCCAGCAGGCAAGTCTCTGGGGCCAACGTCCTGACTTTC CASRQVSGANVLTF
TRBJ2-7 . TRBV7-2 few TGTGCCAGCAGCTCCGAGACTAGGGACGAGCAGTACTTC CASSSETRDEQYF
TRBJ2-3 TRBD2 TRBV6-5 . TGTGCCAGCAGTACTAGCGGGAGGGCAGATACGCAGTATTTT CASSTSGRADTQYF
TRBJ2-7 TRBD1 TRBV28 . TGTGCCAGCAGTTTAACGGGACAGCCCCGCGGCGAGCAGTACTTC CASSLTGQPRGEQYF
TRBJ2-1 . TRBV4-2 . TGTGCCAGCAGCCAAGAGGCCAGGTACCAGAATGAGCAGTTCTTC CASSQEARYQNEQFF
TRBJ2-1 TRBD2 TRBV10-1 few TGCGCCAGCAGTGAGGTGGCTAGCGGGAGTCATGAGCAGTTCTTC CASSEVASGSHEQFF
TRBJ2-1 . TRBV29-1 . TGCAGCGTTGAAAACGACAGGTACAATGAGCAGTTCTTC CSVENDRYNEQFF
TRBJ2-7 . TRBV7-9 . TGTGCCAGCAGCCCCCGGGGTAGCGGCTACTACGAGCAGTACTTC CASSPRGSGYYEQYF
TRBJ2-3 . TRBV13 few TGTGCCAGCAGCCGACAGCATACTTCTGTGGATACGCAGTATTTT CASSRQHTSVDTQYF
TRBJ2-2 TRBD2 TRBV27 . TGTGCCAGCAGCCCACTAGCGGGAGGACCGCGGGTAACCGGGGAGCTGTTTTTT CASSPLAGGPRVTGELFF
TRBJ1-1 . TRBV5-8 . TGTGCCAGCAGCATCGGGACCCCGGTTGCTTTCTTT CASSIGTPVAFF
TRBJ1-5 . TRBV7-9 few TGTGCCAGCAGCTTCGAGGCAGGGCTGGGAGGTCAGCCCCAGCATTTT CASSFEAGLGGQPQHF
TRBJ2-7 TRBD1 TRBV7-9 few TGTGCCAGCAGCTACACCGGGACAGGGGGAGGCGAGCAGTACTTC CASSYTGTGGGEQYF
TRBJ1-5 . TRBV6-6 few TGTGCCAGCAGTTACCGGGGATATAATCAGCCCCAGCATTTT CASSYRGYNQPQHF
TRBJ2-3 TRBD2 TRBV6-8 . TGTGCCAGCAGGAGCCCACTAGCGGGAGGAACAGATACGCAGTATTTT CASRSPLAGGTDTQYF
TRBJ2-6 . TRBV4-2 few TGTGCCAGCAGCAAGGACGCTTTCGGGGCCAACGTCCTGACTTTC CASSKDAFGANVLTF
TRBJ1-1 TRBD1 TRBV10-3 . TGTGCCATCAGGAAGACAGGGGCCGGGCTGAACACTGAAGCTTTCTTT CAIRKTGAGLNTEAFF
TRBJ1-2 . TRBV5-6 few TGTGCCAGCAGCACGGACCGTCTCCCGAATGGCTACACCTTC CASSTDRLPNGYTF
TRBJ2-5 . TRBV7-7 . TGTGCTAGCAGCAAATCTGGGCCGGGGGAGACCCAGTACTTC CASSKSGPGETQYF
TRBJ2-1 TRBD2 TRBV7-6 . TGTGCCAGCAGCTCGGGACTAGCGGGCTGGAATGAGCAGTTCTTC CASSSGLAGWNEQFF
TRBJ1-5 . TRBV5-6 . TGTGCCAGCAGCTGGGGTGGCTGGGGCGCGAGCAATCAGCCCCAGCATTTT CASSWGGWGASNQPQHF
TRBJ2-7 TRBD2 TRBV27 . TGTGCCAGCAGTTTAGGTTTAGCGGGAGCCCACGAGCAGTACTTC CASSLGLAGAHEQYF
TRBJ1-4 . TRBV7-2 . TGTGCCAGCAGCTTAGGAAAGGAAAAACTGTTTTTT CASSLGKEKLFF
TRBJ2-7 . TRBV2 few TGTGCCAGCAACGTTGACAGGAGGACCGAGCAGTACTTC CASNVDRRTEQYF
TRBJ2-7 . TRBV6-5 . TGTGCCAGCAGTAAAGCTTACGAGCAGTACTTC CASSKAYEQYF
TRBJ2-7 TRBD2 TRBV28 . TGTGCCAGCAGTTCGAGACTAGCAGAATTCCTCTCGTCGGGGTACGAGCAGTACTTC CASSSRLAEFLSSGYEQYF
TRBJ2-5 . TRBV10-3 few TGTGCCATCAGCGACTATGGGGGACAAGAGACCCAGTACTTC CAISDYGGQETQYF
TRBJ2-3 . TRBV6-6 few TGTGCCAGCAGCAAAGAACAGGGACGGACGACAGATACGCAGTATTTT CASSKEQGRTTDTQYF
TRBJ2-1 TRBD2 TRBV7-8 . TGTGCCAGCAGCCCAGGACTAGCGGGAGGGCCTCGGCAGTTCTTC CASSPGLAGGPRQFF
TRBJ2-7 TRBD2 TRBV28 few TGTGCCAGCAGTCCTACTAGCGGGAGACACGAGCAGTACTTC CASSPTSGRHEQYF
TRBJ2-1 . TRBV19 few TGTGCCAGTAGTCTTACTTCTCGAGCCTACAATGAGCAGTTCTTC CASSLTSRAYNEQFF
TRBJ2-5 . TRBV27 . TGTGCCAGCAGCGGCCTGGGACTGGGGGAAGAGACCCAGTACTTC CASSGLGLGEETQYF
TRBJ2-4 . TRBV15 . TGTGCCACCAGCGGGATGGAGGTCATTCAGTACTTC CATSGMEVIQYF
TRBJ2-7 TRBD2 TRBV5-4 . TGTGCCAGCAGCTTGAGAACTAGCGGGAGGGTCGACGAGCAGTACTTC CASSLRTSGRVDEQYF
TRBJ2-7 . TRBV21-1 few TGTGCTTGGCGGCCGGGTAGGGCCTACGAGCAGTACTTC CAWRPGRAYEQYF
TRBJ2-7 . TRBV28 few TGTGCCAGCAGTTTAGGCGGAGGTGCCTACGAGCAGTACTTC CASSLGGGAYEQYF
TRBJ2-1 TRBD2 TRBV11-3 . TGTGCCAGCAGCCTTAGCGGGAGCTTGAATGAGCAGTTCTTC CASSLSGSLNEQFF
TRBJ2-3 . TRBV27 few TGTGCCAGCAGTTTCCGGAGGAGGGAAAATACGCAGTATTTT CASSFRRRENTQYF
TRBJ2-7 TRBD1 TRBV9 . TGTGCCAGCAGCGTAGACCCTAGTCGACAGGGGACGAAACAGTACTTC CASSVDPSRQGTKQYF
TRBJ2-1 . TRBV29-1 . TGCAGCGTGGCGGGATGGTACAATGAGCAGTTCTTC CSVAGWYNEQFF
TRBJ1-2 . TRBV6-1 . TGTGCCAGCGGGACCCCGGTAGGCTACACCTTC CASGTPVGYTF
TRBJ1-3 . TRBV6-1 few TGTGCCAGCAGTGAGACAGCCGGGGCGGGAAACACCATATATTTT CASSETAGAGNTIYF
TRBJ2-5 . TRBV7-9 . TGTGCCAGCAGGTCTTTCCGGGGGACTGAGGAGACCCAGTACTTC CASRSFRGTEETQYF
TRBJ2-7 TRBD2 TRBV7-9 few TGTGCCAGCAGCTTAGGCACTAGCGGGAGTCTCGAGCAGTACTTC CASSLGTSGSLEQYF
TRBJ2-7 . TRBV27 few TGTGCCAGCAGTCCGCTCATCTACGAGCAGTACTTC CASSPLIYEQYF
TRBJ2-7 . TRBV27 . TGTGCCAGCAGTCAGGGGCACGAGCAGTACTTC CASSQGHEQYF
TRBJ2-5 . TRBV6-5 few TGTGCCATACGGCGGCGGGAAAGGGAGACCCAGTACTTC CAIRRRERETQYF
TRBJ2-1 . TRBV2 . TGTGCCAGCAGTGAACCGCCTAGGGCGGGATGGTACAATGAGCAGTTCTTC CASSEPPRAGWYNEQFF